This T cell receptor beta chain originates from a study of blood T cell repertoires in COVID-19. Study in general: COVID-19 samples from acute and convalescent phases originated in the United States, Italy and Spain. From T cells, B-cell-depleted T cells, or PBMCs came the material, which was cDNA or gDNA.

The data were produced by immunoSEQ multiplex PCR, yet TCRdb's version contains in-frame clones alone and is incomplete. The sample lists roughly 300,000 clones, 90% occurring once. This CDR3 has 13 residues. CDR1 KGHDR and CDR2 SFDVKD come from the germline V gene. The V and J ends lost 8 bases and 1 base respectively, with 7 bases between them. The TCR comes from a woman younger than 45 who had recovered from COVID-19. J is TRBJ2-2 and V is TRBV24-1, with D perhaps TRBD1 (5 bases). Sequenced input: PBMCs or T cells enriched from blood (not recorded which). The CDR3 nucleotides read TGTGCCACCACCAGGGAGAACACCGGGGAGCTGTTTTTT. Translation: CATTRENTGELFF.